This T cell receptor beta chain was obtained from a study of siplizumab effects on memory and regulatory T cells. Study-wide results and limits: Neither a naive nor a memory phenotype was assignable to roughly 75-95% of proliferating CD4+ or CD8+ clones. Siplizumab significantly lowered the alloreactive sequences that could be traced to unstimulated CD4+ memory cells. Memory cells seemed less diverse than naive T cells, which seemed major alloresponse contributors.

V was cut by 1 base and J by 7 bases, with 8 bases left in between. The germline CDR1 and CDR2 sequences are MRHNA and SNTAGT. The CDR3 is 14 amino acids. Only a few counts were recorded for this clone. Its antigen is still unknown. Every sample had approximately 97,000 of its TCR templates assayed. Clones were sequenced by immunoSEQ multiplex PCR, and TCRdb holds only the in-frame ones, with some missing. The table records tens of thousands of clones, roughly 83% of them present only once. The V gene is TRBV6-4, the J gene TRBJ1-6, with D unclear. Source material: memory CD4+ T cells sorted from blood. This receptor was identified in a human donor in good health. CDR3 nucleotides: TGTGCCAGCAGTGACTTCTCCCGCAATTCACCCCTCCACTTT. Translating it yields CASSDFSRNSPLHF.